This TCR beta chain was captured in a study of T cells in Graves' hyperthyroidism and ophthalmopathy. Points from the study as a whole: In the blood, most expanded thyroid clonotypes above 0.001 appeared as well.

This clonotype was seen repeatedly, ten times or more. What it binds is not known. There were TCR beta CDR3 regions amplified from RNA transcripts. The study used the HTBI primer set for a first-round RT-PCR of the TCR CDR3. TCRdb ran MiXCR on the multiplex PCR reads and lists one entry per CDR3 protein. This table has about 500,000 distinct CDR3 sequences, about 16% appearing once. V lost 3 bases to trimming and J lost 5 bases; unmatched junction nucleotides: 8. The CDR3 loop spans 15 amino acids. Germline V gene sequence: CDR1 MDHEN, CDR2 SYDVKM. Lactation, pregnancy, other autoimmune disease or uncontrolled infection excluded patients. Diagnosis relied on clinical symptoms, serum thyroxine and TRAb, thyroid ultrasound and orbital computed tomography.

The sequence came from a woman aged 25 to 39 with Graves' ophthalmopathy. The chain has TRBV28 and TRBJ1-1; 8 nucleotides match TRBD1. Sequenced input: blood. CDR3 bases: TGTGCCAGCAGTTTCCTTGGATACAGGGGGACTGAAGCTTTCTTT. This gives the protein CASSFLGYRGTEAFF.